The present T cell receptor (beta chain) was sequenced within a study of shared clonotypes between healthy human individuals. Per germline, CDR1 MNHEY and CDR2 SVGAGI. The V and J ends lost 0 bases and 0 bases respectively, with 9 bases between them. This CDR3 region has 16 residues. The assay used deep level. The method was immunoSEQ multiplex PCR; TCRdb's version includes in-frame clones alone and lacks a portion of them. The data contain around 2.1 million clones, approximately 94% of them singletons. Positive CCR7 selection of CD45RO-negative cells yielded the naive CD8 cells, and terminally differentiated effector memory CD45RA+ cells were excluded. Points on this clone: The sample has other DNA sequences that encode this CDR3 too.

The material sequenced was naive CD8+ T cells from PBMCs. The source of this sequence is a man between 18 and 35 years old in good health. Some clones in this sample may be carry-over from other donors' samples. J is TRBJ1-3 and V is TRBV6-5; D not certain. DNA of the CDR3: TGTGCCAGCAGTTACTCGAGAGGTTCCTCTGGAAACACCATATATTTT. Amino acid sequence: CASSYSRGSSGNTIYF.